This is a list of T cell receptor beta chains from one sample in a study of T-cell reconstitution after alpha-beta-depleted transplantation in children. TCRdb recomputed calls from the PCR reads with MiXCR, one row per CDR3 protein. The data contain a few hundred thousand distinct CDR3 sequences, approximately 30% of them singletons. The material was PBMCs, obtained before TCRalphabeta/CD19-depleted stem cell transplant. These receptors were taken from a boy under two years old with Wiskott-Aldrich syndrome, due to receive a stem cell transplant. The conserved cysteine and the conserved F or W are not part of the CDR3 here. D genes are given only for firm matches. The listing skips clone size in some rows; elsewhere it reads once, few, many or a size class.

V: TRBV5-1
size: .
D: TRBD1
CDR3: ASRLAGTGNYEQY

V: TRBV5-1
size: few
D: TRBD1
CDR3: ASSLGGTGLYNEQF

V: TRBV5-6
size: .
D: .
CDR3: ASRRRMFNYGYT

V: TRBV5-5
size: once
D: .
CDR3: ASSLEVTDIEAF

V: TRBV5-6
size: few
D: .
CDR3: ASSYREFYDTQY

V: TRBV30
size: .
D: .
CDR3: AWSGYSYNEQF

V: TRBV19
size: .
D: TRBD2
CDR3: ASSSTLLAGSLNEQF

V: TRBV30
size: few
D: .
CDR3: AWRQLDCLSCGYT

V: TRBV11-2
size: few
D: TRBD1
CDR3: ASSLQYPGGAGELF

V: TRBV6-5
size: .
D: TRBD2
CDR3: ASSSQLAGLSGANVLT

V: TRBV27
size: few
D: TRBD2
CDR3: ASSLWTSGHNEQF

V: TRBV7-3
size: few
D: TRBD1
CDR3: ASSPRTGGVEQF

V: TRBV5-1
size: few
D: .
CDR3: ASSPNGLRGETQY

V: TRBV20-1
size: .
D: .
CDR3: SAHQNLNTEAF

V: TRBV5-1
size: .
D: .
CDR3: ASSTGISYNEQF

V: TRBV18
size: .
D: .
CDR3: ASSRGPGPEKLF